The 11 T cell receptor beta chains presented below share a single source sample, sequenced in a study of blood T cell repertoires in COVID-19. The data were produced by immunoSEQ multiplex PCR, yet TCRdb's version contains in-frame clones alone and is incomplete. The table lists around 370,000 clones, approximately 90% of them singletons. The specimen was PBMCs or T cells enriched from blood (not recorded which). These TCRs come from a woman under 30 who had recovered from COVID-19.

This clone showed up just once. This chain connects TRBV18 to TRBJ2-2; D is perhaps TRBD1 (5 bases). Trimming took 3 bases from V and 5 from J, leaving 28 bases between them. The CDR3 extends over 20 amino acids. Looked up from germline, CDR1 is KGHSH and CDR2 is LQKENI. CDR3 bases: TGTGCCAGCTCACCCCCCATTGGGGAAACAGGCCCAACGATTACCGGGGAGCTGTTTTTT. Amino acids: CASSPPIGETGPTITGELFF.

CDR3 nucleotide sequence: TGTGCCAGCAGCTTAGCGCAGGGTGGCTATGGCTACACCTTC. Amino acids: CASSLAQGGYGYTF. The rearrangement uses TRBV7-9 and TRBJ1-2; D is perhaps TRBD1 (5 bases). Germline lookup yields CDR1 SEHNR and CDR2 FQNEAQ (reference sequence). CDR3 length: 14 amino acids. Deletions cut 0 bases from V and 4 bases from J, with 9 bases between. The complete variable domain, with remaining parts taken from reference TRBV7-9 and TRBJ1-2, reads DTGVSQNPRHKITKRGQNVTFRCDPISEHNRLYWYRQTLGQGPEFLTYFQNEAQLEKSRLLSDRFSAERPKGSFSTLEIQRTEQGDSAMYLCASSLAQGGYGYTFGSGTRLTVV.

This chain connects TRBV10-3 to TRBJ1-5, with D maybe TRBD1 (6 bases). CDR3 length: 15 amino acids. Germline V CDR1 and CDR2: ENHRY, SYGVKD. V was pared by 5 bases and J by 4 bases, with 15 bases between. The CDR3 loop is CAISRAGEGNQPQHF. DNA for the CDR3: TGTGCCATCAGTCGGGCAGGGGAGGGAAATCAGCCCCAGCATTTT.

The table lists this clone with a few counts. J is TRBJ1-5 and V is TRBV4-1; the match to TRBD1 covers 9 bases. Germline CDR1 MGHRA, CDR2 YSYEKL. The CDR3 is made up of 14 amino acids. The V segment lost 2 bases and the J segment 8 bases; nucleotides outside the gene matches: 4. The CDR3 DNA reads TGCGCCAGCAGCCAAACAAGGGACAGGGAGCCCCAGCATTTT. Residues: CASSQTRDREPQHF.

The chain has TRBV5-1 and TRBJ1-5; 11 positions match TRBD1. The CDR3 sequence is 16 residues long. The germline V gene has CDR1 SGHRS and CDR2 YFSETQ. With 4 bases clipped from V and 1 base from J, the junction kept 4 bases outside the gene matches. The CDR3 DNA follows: TGCGCCAGCAGCGCCGGGACAGGGGGGAGCAATCAGCCCCAGCATTTT. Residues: CASSAGTGGSNQPQHF.

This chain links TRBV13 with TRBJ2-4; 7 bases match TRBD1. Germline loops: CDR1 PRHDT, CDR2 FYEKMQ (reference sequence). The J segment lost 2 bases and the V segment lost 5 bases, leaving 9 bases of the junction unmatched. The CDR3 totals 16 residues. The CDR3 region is CASSPYRGSSKNIQYF. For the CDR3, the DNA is TGTGCCAGCAGCCCGTACAGGGGTTCTTCCAAAAACATTCAGTACTTC.

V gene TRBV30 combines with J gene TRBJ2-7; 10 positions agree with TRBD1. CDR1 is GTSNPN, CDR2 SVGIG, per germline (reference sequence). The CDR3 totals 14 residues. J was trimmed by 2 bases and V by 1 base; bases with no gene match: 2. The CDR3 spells CAWSGGTGAYEQYF. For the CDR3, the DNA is TGTGCCTGGAGTGGAGGGACAGGGGCCTACGAGCAGTACTTC.

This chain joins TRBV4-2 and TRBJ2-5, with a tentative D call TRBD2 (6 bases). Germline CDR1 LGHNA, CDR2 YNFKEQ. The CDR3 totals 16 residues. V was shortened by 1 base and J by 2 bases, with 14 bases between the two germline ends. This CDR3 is CASSQGTSSKQETQYF. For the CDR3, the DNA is TGTGCCAGCAGCCAAGGAACTAGCAGTAAGCAAGAGACCCAGTACTTC.

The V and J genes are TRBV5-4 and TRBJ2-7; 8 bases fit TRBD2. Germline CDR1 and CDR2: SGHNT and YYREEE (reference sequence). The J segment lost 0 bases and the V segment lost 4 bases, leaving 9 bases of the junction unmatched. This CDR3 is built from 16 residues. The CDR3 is CASSPVAGTSSYEQYF. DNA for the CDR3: TGTGCCAGCAGCCCGGTAGCCGGGACTAGCTCCTACGAGCAGTACTTC.

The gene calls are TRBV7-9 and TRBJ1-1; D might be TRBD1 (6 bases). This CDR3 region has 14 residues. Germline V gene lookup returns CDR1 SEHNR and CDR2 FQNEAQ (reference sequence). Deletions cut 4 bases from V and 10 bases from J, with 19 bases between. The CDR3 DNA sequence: TGTGCCAGCAGCTCCTTCCGGGACACATCACGAGCTTTCTTT. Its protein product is CASSSFRDTSRAFF.

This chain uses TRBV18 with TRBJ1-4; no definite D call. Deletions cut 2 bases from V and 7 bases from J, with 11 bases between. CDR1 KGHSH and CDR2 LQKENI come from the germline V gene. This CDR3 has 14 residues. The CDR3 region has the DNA TGTGCCAGCTCACCAGCGGAGGTTTCTGAAAAACTGTTTTTT. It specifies CASSPAEVSEKLFF.